This T cell receptor beta chain was obtained from a study of shared clonotypes between healthy human individuals. For the study at large: Donor ages ranged 18 to 49 years: a couple of women, three men.

Study-level findings and limits: Around 5% was the fraction of naive CD4 clonotypes found shared across a few donors.

Using 200 ng DNA, approximately 27,000 T cell genomes, the sorted-subset replicate PCRs were run. The repertoire was sequenced with immunoSEQ multiplex PCR; TCRdb's copy has only in-frame clones and lacks some. The sample has roughly 2,000,000 clones; about 95% are singletons. CD45RO-negative cells were positively selected for CCR7, leaving out terminally differentiated effector memory CD45RA+ cells. Donors were healthy HIV-negative adults without recent acute infections or vaccinations. This clone appeared a single time. Its target is unknown. The sample taken for sequencing was naive CD8+ T cells sorted from blood. The source of this sequence is a man aged 18 to 29 in good health.

CDR3 coding DNA: TGTGCCAGCAGTTACTCTGAGACAGGTGACGAGACCCAGTACTTC. This encodes CASSYSETGDETQYF. The chain recombines TRBV6-6 with TRBJ2-5; D may be TRBD1 (6 bases). Germline CDR1 is MNHNY and CDR2 is SVGAGI (reference sequence). This CDR3 comprises 15 residues. Between the trimmed V and J ends, which lost 0 bases and 5 bases, there was a span of 13 bases.